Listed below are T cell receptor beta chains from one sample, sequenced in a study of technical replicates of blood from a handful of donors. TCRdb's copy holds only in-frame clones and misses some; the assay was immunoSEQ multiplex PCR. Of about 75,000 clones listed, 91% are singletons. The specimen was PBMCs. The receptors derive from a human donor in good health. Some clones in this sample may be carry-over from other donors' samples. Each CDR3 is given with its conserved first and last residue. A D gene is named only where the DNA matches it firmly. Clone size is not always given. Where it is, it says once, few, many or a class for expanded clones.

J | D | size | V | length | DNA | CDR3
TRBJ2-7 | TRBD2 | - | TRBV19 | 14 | TGTGCCAGTAGCCCAACGGGGGGGAGGCTCGAGCAGTACTTC | CASSPTGGRLEQYF
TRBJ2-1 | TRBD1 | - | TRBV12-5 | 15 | TGTGCTAGTGGGAACCCGGGACAGGCTTACAATGAGCAGTTCTTC | CASGNPGQAYNEQFF
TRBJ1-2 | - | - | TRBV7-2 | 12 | TGTGCCAGCAGCTACCAAATGGACAGATACACCTTC | CASSYQMDRYTF
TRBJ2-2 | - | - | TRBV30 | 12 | TGTGCCTGGAGTGTTAATTCCGGGGAGCTGTTTTTT | CAWSVNSGELFF
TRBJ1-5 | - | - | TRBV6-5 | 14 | TGTGCCAGCAACCCCCTCGGGAGCAATCAGCCCCAGCATTTT | CASNPLGSNQPQHF
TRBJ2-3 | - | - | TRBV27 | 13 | TGTGCCAGCAGTTTAACAGGGTCTGGTACGCAGTATTTT | CASSLTGSGTQYF
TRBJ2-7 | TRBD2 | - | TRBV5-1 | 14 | TGCGCCAGCAGCTCAAGCGGGGCTTACTACGAGCAGTACTTC | CASSSSGAYYEQYF
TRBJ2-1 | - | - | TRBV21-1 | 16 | TGTGCCAGCAGCGCATCTAGCGGGACCTTCTACAATGAGCAGTTCTTC | CASSASSGTFYNEQFF
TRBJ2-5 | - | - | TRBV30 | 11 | TGTGCCTGGAGCCTCCAAGAGACCCAGTACTTC | CAWSLQETQYF
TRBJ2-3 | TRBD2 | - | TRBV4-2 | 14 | TGTGCCAGCAGCCGACTAGCGGGGACAGATACGCAGTATTTT | CASSRLAGTDTQYF
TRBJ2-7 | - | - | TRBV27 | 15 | TGTGCCAGCAGTTTAGGACCCCTTGGGAGCTACGAGCAGTACTTC | CASSLGPLGSYEQYF
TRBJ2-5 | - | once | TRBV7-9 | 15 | TGTGCCAGCAGCTTAGCGGCGGGGGCCCAAGAGACCCAGTACTTC | CASSLAAGAQETQYF
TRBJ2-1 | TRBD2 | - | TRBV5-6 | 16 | TGTGCCAGCAGCAAAGAGATCCTAGCGGGGTACAATGAGCAGTTCTTC | CASSKEILAGYNEQFF
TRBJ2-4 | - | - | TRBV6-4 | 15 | TGTGCCAGCAGTGCCCTACCTGATCCGAAAAACATTCAGTACTTC | CASSALPDPKNIQYF
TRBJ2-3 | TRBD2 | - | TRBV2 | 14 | TGTGCCAGCCACAGGACTAGCGGTACAGATACGCAGTATTTT | CASHRTSGTDTQYF
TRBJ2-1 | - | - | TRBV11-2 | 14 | TGTGCCAGCAGCCTATTTAGCACCGGGAATGAGCAGTTCTTC | CASSLFSTGNEQFF
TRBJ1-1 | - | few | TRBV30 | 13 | TGTGCCTGGAGTGTCCAGGGGAACACTGAAGCTTTCTTT | CAWSVQGNTEAFF
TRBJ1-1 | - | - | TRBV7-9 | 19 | TGTGCCAGCAGCTACCCAATGGGCCCGAGGGAGAACATGAACACTGAAGCTTTCTTT | CASSYPMGPRENMNTEAFF
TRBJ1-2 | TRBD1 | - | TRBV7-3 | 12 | TGTGCCAGCGGCGACAGGGGGACGGGCTACACCTTC | CASGDRGTGYTF
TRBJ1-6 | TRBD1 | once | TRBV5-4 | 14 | TGTGCCAGCAGCCTCCGGACAGGGGGGTCACCCCTCCACTTT | CASSLRTGGSPLHF
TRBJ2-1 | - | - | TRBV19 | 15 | TGTGCCAGTAGATGGACTCATGGGACCTACAATGAGCAGTTCTTC | CASRWTHGTYNEQFF
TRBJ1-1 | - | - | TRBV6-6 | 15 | TGTGCCAGCAGTTACTCAGGGACACAGAACACTGAAGCTTTCTTT | CASSYSGTQNTEAFF
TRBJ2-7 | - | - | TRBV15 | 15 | TGTGCCACCAGCAGAGACCACGGGGAGATTTACGAGCAGTACTTC | CATSRDHGEIYEQYF
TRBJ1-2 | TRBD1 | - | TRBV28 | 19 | TGTGCCAGCAGTTTCCCACTCATGGGACAGGGGATCGCTAACTATGGCTACACCTTC | CASSFPLMGQGIANYGYTF
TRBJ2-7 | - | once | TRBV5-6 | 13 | TGTGCCAGCAGCTTGGACAACTCCTACGAGCAGTACTTC | CASSLDNSYEQYF
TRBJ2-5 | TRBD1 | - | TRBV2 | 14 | TGTGCCAGCAGTGAGACAGGGTCTAGGGAGACCCAGTACTTC | CASSETGSRETQYF
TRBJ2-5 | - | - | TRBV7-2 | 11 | TGTGCCAGCAGCTCAGGGGAGACCCAGTACTTC | CASSSGETQYF
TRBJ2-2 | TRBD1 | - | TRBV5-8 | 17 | TGTGCCAGCAGCTTTAAACCTACAGGGGAAGTGGGCGGGGAGCTGTTTTTT | CASSFKPTGEVGGELFF
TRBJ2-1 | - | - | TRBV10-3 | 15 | TGTGCCATCAGAAGGGGACTCCGCTCCTACAATGAGCAGTTCTTC | CAIRRGLRSYNEQFF
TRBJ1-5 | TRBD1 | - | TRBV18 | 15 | TGTGCCAGCTCGCGGGGGACAGGGGGCATGGAGCCCCAGCATTTT | CASSRGTGGMEPQHF
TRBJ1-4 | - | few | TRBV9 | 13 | TGTGCCAGCAGCCCAGACTCGGGGGAAAAACTGTTTTTT | CASSPDSGEKLFF
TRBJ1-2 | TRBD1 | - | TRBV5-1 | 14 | TGCGCCAGCAGCCCAGATGCCAGGGGGGATGGCTACACCTTC | CASSPDARGDGYTF
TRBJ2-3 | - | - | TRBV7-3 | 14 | TGTGCCAGCAGCTTAAGATCGGGTGCAGATACGCAGTATTTT | CASSLRSGADTQYF
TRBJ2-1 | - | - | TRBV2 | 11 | TGTGCCAGCAGCCAGTACAATGAGCAGTTCTTC | CASSQYNEQFF
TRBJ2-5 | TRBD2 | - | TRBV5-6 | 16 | TGTGCCAGCAGCTCGACCGGACTAGCGGTCATGGGGACCCAGTACTTC | CASSSTGLAVMGTQYF
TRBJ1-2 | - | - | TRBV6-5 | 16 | TGTGCCAGCAGTTACTCGGGTACAGGGCCTAACTATGGCTACACCTTC | CASSYSGTGPNYGYTF
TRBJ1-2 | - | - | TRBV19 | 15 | TGTGCCAGTAGTACCAGGACAGCTTCTAACTATGGCTACACCTTC | CASSTRTASNYGYTF
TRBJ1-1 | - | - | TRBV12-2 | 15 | TGTGCAAGTCGCTTCAACAGGGTTAGTGACACTGAAGCTTTCTTT | CASRFNRVSDTEAFF
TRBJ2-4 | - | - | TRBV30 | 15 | TGTGCCTGGAGTTTAGGGGGAGCGGCCAAAAACATTCAGTACTTC | CAWSLGGAAKNIQYF
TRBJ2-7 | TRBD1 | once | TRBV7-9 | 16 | TGTGCCAGCAGCTCTGGGTTCGACAGGGGGCAATACGAGCAGTACTTC | CASSSGFDRGQYEQYF
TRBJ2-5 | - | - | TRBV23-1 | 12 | TGCGCCAGCAGTCTCCCAGTGGAGACCCAGTACTTC | CASSLPVETQYF
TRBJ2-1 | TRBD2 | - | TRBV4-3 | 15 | TGCGCCAGCAGCCAAGGACTAGCGGGGGGAAATGAGCAGTTCTTC | CASSQGLAGGNEQFF
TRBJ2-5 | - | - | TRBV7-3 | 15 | TGTGCCAGCAGCTACCGCGGGACCCACCAAGAGACCCAGTACTTC | CASSYRGTHQETQYF
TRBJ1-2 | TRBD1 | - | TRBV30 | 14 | TGTGCCTGGAGTGTTCCAGGGGGCGGCTATGGCTACACCTTC | CAWSVPGGGYGYTF
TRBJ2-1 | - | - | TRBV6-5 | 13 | TGTGCCAGCAGTTACTCGAGTAGCATTGAGCAGTTCTTC | CASSYSSSIEQFF
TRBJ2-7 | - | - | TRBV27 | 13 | TGTGCCAGCAGCTACAGACAGGTTTACGAGCAGTACTTC | CASSYRQVYEQYF
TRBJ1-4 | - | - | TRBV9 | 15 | TGTGCCAGCAGCGTAGGTATCAGGGTTAATGAAAAACTGTTTTTT | CASSVGIRVNEKLFF
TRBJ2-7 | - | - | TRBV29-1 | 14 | TGCAGCGTTGAAGAGACTAGTCAGGGAGGCGAGCAGTACTTC | CSVEETSQGGEQYF
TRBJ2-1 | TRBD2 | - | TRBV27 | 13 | TGTGCCAGCAGAAGGGAGGGCCTCAATGAGCAGTTCTTC | CASRREGLNEQFF
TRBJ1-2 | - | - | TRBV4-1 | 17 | TGCGCCAGCAGCCAAGAGAGGAGGGGACCATCCAACTATGGCTACACCTTC | CASSQERRGPSNYGYTF
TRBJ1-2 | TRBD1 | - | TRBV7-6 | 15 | TGTGCCAGCAGCGGGGACGACAGGGGGCTACAGGGCTACACCTTC | CASSGDDRGLQGYTF
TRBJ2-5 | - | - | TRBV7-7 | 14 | TGTGCCAGCAGCTTAGGTGGGGGCGCGGAGACCCAGTACTTC | CASSLGGGAETQYF
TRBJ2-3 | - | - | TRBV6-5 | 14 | TGTGCCAGCAGTTACGGAGGCAACACAGATACGCAGTATTTT | CASSYGGNTDTQYF
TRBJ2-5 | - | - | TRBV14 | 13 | TGTGCCAGCAGCCAAGACGGGCCCGGGGCCCAGTACTTC | CASSQDGPGAQYF
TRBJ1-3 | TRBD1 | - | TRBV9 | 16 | TGTGCCAGCAGAGGGGGAGGGACAGGCTCTGGAAACACCATATATTTT | CASRGGGTGSGNTIYF
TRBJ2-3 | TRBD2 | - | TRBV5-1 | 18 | TGCGCCAGCAGCTTGCCCTCCCTAGCGGGAGTTTTCGCAGATACGCAGTATTTT | CASSLPSLAGVFADTQYF
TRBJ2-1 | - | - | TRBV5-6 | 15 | TGTGCCAGCAGCCACTCCTGGGTAGTTAGCGATGAGCAGTTCTTC | CASSHSWVVSDEQFF
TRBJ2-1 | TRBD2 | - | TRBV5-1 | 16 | TGCGCCAGCAGCCCAACTAGCGGGGGCCTCTACAATGAGCAGTTCTTC | CASSPTSGGLYNEQFF
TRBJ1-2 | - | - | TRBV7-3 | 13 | TGTGCCAGCAGCTTCTCCGGGTACTATGGCTACACCTTC | CASSFSGYYGYTF
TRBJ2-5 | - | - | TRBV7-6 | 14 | TGTGCCAGCAGCTTCAGGTCCAGGGAAGAGACCCAGTACTTC | CASSFRSREETQYF